This TCR beta chain was identified in a study of blood T cell repertoires in COVID-19. Across the whole study: The origin of the acute and convalescent COVID-19 samples was the United States, Italy and Spain. T cells, B-cell-depleted T cells, or PBMCs provided the cDNA or gDNA that served as material.

V was pared by 3 bases and J by 1 base, with 15 bases between. The CDR3 covers 16 residues. Per germline, CDR1 LNHDA and CDR2 SQIVND (reference sequence). Original methodology: Reference gene primer amplification in the assay estimated nucleated cell counts. The assay was immunoSEQ multiplex PCR, and TCRdb's table has in-frame clones only and misses some. The V and J calls and clone size come from that table; D and trimming were worked out from the DNA. Here the sample spans more than 95,000 clones, around 90% being singletons. This chain uses TRBV19 with TRBJ2-5, with D tentatively TRBD2 (6 bases). Specimen: peripheral blood. The sequence came from a human donor in a cohort sampled during active COVID-19. The CDR3 DNA reads as TGTGCCAGTAGTATCGGAGGGCGGGGACCCCAAGAGACCCAGTACTTC. This encodes CASSIGGRGPQETQYF.